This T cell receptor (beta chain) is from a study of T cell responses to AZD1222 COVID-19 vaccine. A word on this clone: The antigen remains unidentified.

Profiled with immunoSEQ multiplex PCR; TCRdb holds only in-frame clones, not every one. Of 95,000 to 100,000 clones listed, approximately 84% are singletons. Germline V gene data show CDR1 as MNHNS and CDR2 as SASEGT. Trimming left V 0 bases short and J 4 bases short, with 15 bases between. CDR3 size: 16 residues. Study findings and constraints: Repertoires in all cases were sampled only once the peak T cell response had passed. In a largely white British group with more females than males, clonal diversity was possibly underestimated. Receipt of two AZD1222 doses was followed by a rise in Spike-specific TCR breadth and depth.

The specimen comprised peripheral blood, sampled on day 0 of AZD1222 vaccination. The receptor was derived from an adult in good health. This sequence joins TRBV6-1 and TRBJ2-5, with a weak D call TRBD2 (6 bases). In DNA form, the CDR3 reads TGTGCCAGCAGTGAAGCGGCCTACGGGGGTACAGAGACCCAGTACTTC. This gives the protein CASSEAAYGGTETQYF.